One and the same sample provided the 25 T cell receptor beta chains below, sequenced in a study of radiotherapy plus CTLA-4 blockade in lung cancer. Generated by immunoSEQ multiplex PCR, the TCRdb table keeps only in-frame clones and is missing some. The sample holds 58,000 or so clones, less than 85% seen once. This material consisted of peripheral blood, taken from a patient treated with radiotherapy plus ipilimumab. Source of these receptors: a human donor with non-small cell lung cancer who had a complete response to radiotherapy plus ipilimumab.

The chain has TRBV18 and TRBJ2-1; D not resolved. CDR3 length equals 12 residues. V lost 5 bases and J 9 bases, leaving 11 bases between the germline ends. Germline CDR1 reads KGHSH; CDR2 reads LQKENI. The CDR3 nucleotides read TGTGCCAGCTCATCAGACTCGGGTGAGCAGTTCTTC. Its protein product is CASSSDSGEQFF.

The table lists this clone with a few counts. V and J are TRBV7-9 and TRBJ2-1, with a tentative D call TRBD2 (5 bases). V was pared by 5 bases and J by 7 bases, with 9 bases between. The CDR3 is made up of 12 amino acids. Germline V gene sequence: CDR1 SEHNR, CDR2 FQNEAQ (reference sequence). CDR3 residues: CASSLRRNEQFF. CDR3 nucleotide sequence: TGTGCCAGCAGCCTCAGGAGGAATGAGCAGTTCTTC. Complete variable domain (other parts from reference TRBV7-9 and TRBJ2-1): DTGVSQNPRHKITKRGQNVTFRCDPISEHNRLYWYRQTLGQGPEFLTYFQNEAQLEKSRLLSDRFSAERPKGSFSTLEIQRTEQGDSAMYLCASSLRRNEQFFGPGTRLTVL.

The chain employs TRBV30 and TRBJ1-1; TRBD1 aligns across 9 bases. Germline V gene lookup returns CDR1 GTSNPN and CDR2 SVGIG (reference sequence). V trimming: 3 bases; J trimming: 6 bases; junction bases outside the gene matches: 11. This CDR3 is 15 amino acids long. The CDR3 bases are TGTGCCTGGAGACATTTACAGGGGGCGCTTTCTGAAGCTTTCTTT. This sequence encodes CAWRHLQGALSEAFF.

The CDR3 protein is CASARWTQTGDAAKNIQYF. The CDR3 nucleotides are TGTGCCAGCGCTCGATGGACCCAGACAGGGGACGCGGCCAAAAACATTCAGTACTTC. J is TRBJ2-4 and V is TRBV27; 8 nucleotides align to TRBD1. The CDR3 runs 19 residues. The trim removed 8 bases at V and 1 base at J, leaving 19 bases unmatched. Germline CDR1 is MNHEY and CDR2 is SMNVEV (reference sequence).

This clone has just a few counts. V gene TRBV7-2 combines with J gene TRBJ1-3, with D perhaps TRBD1 (6 bases). V was pared by 5 bases and J by 1 base, with 9 bases between. This CDR3 has 14 amino acids. Germline assignment: CDR1 SGHTA and CDR2 FQGNSA. The CDR3: CASSVQGSGNTIYF. For the CDR3, the DNA is TGTGCCAGCAGCGTACAGGGATCTGGAAACACCATATATTTT.

The sample holds a few counts of this clone. V usage is TRBV6-1 and J usage is TRBJ1-2; possible D gene TRBD1, 5 bases. Germline V lookup: CDR1 MNHNS, CDR2 SASEGT. The CDR3 has 13 amino acids. V was shortened by 6 bases and J by 0 bases, with 8 bases between the two germline ends. The CDR3: CASSRASNYGYTF. As DNA, the CDR3 is TGTGCCAGCAGCAGGGCCTCTAACTATGGCTACACCTTC.

The chain is built from TRBV5-8 and TRBJ1-5; TRBD1 agrees at 7 bases. The V and J ends lost 5 bases and 5 bases, in that order; junction bases with no gene match: 13. Germline V CDR1 and CDR2: SGHTS, YDEGEE. The CDR3 has 16 residues. The CDR3 spells CASRSPRYRGDQPQHF. The DNA for the CDR3 is TGTGCCAGCAGATCACCTCGATACAGGGGAGATCAGCCCCAGCATTTT.

V and J are TRBV5-6 and TRBJ2-3, with TRBD1 matching 10 bases. The CDR3 consists of 15 residues. Germline-derived CDR1 and CDR2 are SGHDT and YYEEEE. After removal of 4 bases from V and 1 base from J, the junction contained 3 bases not matched to a gene. The CDR3 nucleotides are TGTGCCAGCAGCCCCGGGACAGGGGGCACAGATACGCAGTATTTT. Protein sequence: CASSPGTGGTDTQYF. The whole variable domain, remainder taken from reference TRBV5-6 and TRBJ2-3, is DAGVTQSPTHLIKTRGQQVTLRCSPKSGHDTVSWYQQALGQGPQFIFQYYEEEERQRGNFPDRFSGHQFPNYSSELNVNALLLGDSALYLCASSPGTGGTDTQYFGPGTRLTVL.

The J gene is TRBJ2-1, the V gene TRBV4-1; 9 bases match TRBD2. The CDR3 length is 17 residues. From germline, CDR1 is MGHRA and CDR2 YSYEKL. Unmatched junction bases numbered 10, after V lost 0 bases and J lost 7 bases. CDR3 DNA sequence: TGCGCCAGCAGCCAAGATCGGCTAGCGGGGTCAATGAATGAGCAGTTCTTC. Encoded protein: CASSQDRLAGSMNEQFF.

This chain joins TRBV6-5 and TRBJ1-5, with TRBD1 as a possible D gene (5 bases). Looked up from germline, CDR1 is MNHEY and CDR2 is SVGAGI. The CDR3 spans 14 residues. V gave up 2 bases and J gave up 4 bases, with 9 bases separating them. In DNA, the CDR3 is TGTGCCAGCAGTTACGGGGCAGGGAATCAGCCCCAGCATTTT. Amino acid sequence: CASSYGAGNQPQHF.

This clone was recorded only once. The genes are TRBV27 and TRBJ2-7; D perhaps matches TRBD1 (6 bases). Germline values: CDR1 MNHEY, CDR2 SMNVEV (reference sequence). The CDR3 totals 14 residues. V was pared by 4 bases and J by 8 bases, with 18 bases between. The CDR3 protein is CASSSTGFLTKQYV. In DNA form, the CDR3 reads TGTGCCAGCAGTTCGACAGGCTTTCTTACGAAGCAGTACGTC.

The rearrangement uses TRBV5-5 and TRBJ1-5; D is ambiguous. In germline, CDR1 is SGHKS, CDR2 YYEKEE (reference sequence). Trimming pared 4 bases from V and 6 bases from J, leaving 14 bases between. CDR3 length: 14 residues. CDR3 DNA sequence: TGTGCCAGCAGCGCGCAGTGGGGAGGTCAGCCCCAGCATTTT. This translates into CASSAQWGGQPQHF.

This chain links TRBV2 with TRBJ1-1; a possible D gene is TRBD1 (6 bases). The CDR3 loop spans 14 amino acids. The V end was cut by 6 bases, the J end by 0 bases, with 11 bases between. Germline CDR1 and CDR2: SNHLY and FYNNEI. The CDR3 region has the DNA TGTGCCAGCAGGAACTGGGACATGAACACTGAAGCTTTCTTT. Translated: CASRNWDMNTEAFF.

This clone has just one count. The rearrangement uses TRBV27 and TRBJ1-2, with D uncertain. The CDR3 extends over 12 amino acids. Trimming removed 6 bases at V and 7 bases at J, with 12 bases between. Germline lookup yields CDR1 MNHEY and CDR2 SMNVEV (reference sequence). CDR3 sequence reads: CASRAGDRGYTF. CDR3 nucleotide sequence: TGTGCCAGCAGGGCGGGAGACCGTGGCTACACCTTC.

The chain employs TRBV5-1 and TRBJ2-3; weak D call: TRBD2 (6 bases). Germline V CDR1 and CDR2: SGHRS, YFSETQ. The CDR3 has 15 residues. The germline V and J ends were trimmed by 4 bases and 3 bases, with 15 bases remaining between them. The CDR3 nucleotides are TGCGCCAGCAGCAGTGGGGAGGTTGGGACAGATACGCAGTATTTT. Translation: CASSSGEVGTDTQYF. The full variable domain, completed using reference TRBV5-1 and TRBJ2-3, is KAGVTQTPRYLIKTRGQQVTLSCSPISGHRSVSWYQQTPGQGLQFLFEYFSETQRNKGNFPGRFSGRQFSNSRSEMNVSTLELGDSALYLCASSSGEVGTDTQYFGPGTRLTVL.

The rearrangement uses TRBV7-9 and TRBJ1-1; 8 bases are a match to TRBD1. Trimming cost V 5 bases and J 3 bases; bases outside gene matches: 8. The CDR3 is 15 residues long. Germline assignment: CDR1 SEHNR and CDR2 FQNEAQ (reference sequence). CDR3 in DNA: TGTGCCAGCAGCACCCGACAGGGGCTCGACACTGAAGCTTTCTTT. It encodes CASSTRQGLDTEAFF.

This clone has only a few counts. The V and J genes are TRBV7-9 and TRBJ2-6, with 8 bases matching TRBD1. With 3 bases clipped from V and 0 bases from J, the junction kept 7 bases outside the gene matches. This CDR3 has 18 amino acids. Germline-derived CDR1 and CDR2 are SEHNR and FQNEAQ (reference sequence). The CDR3 loop reads CASSFLRGQSSGANVLTF. The CDR3 nucleotides read TGTGCCAGCAGCTTCCTCAGGGGGCAAAGCTCTGGGGCCAACGTCCTGACTTTC.

V usage is TRBV20-1 and J usage is TRBJ2-5, with D unclear. Germline V gene lookup returns CDR1 DFQATT and CDR2 SNEGSKA (reference sequence). The V end was cut by 6 bases, the J end by 3 bases, with 8 bases between. The CDR3 is 11 residues long. Here the CDR3 reads CSAPEEETQYF. The DNA for the CDR3 is TGCAGTGCCCCAGAGGAAGAGACCCAGTACTTC.

DNA of the CDR3: TGTGCCAGCAGTGCCTACAGGGGGCCCTACGAGCAGTACGTC. It translates to CASSAYRGPYEQYV. The J gene is TRBJ2-7, the V gene TRBV6-1; TRBD1 aligns across 9 bases. The CDR3 consists of 14 residues. CDR1 and CDR2 from the germline V gene are MNHNS and SASEGT. The V and J ends lost 4 bases and 2 bases, in that order; junction bases with no gene match: 3.

This clone appeared once. The chain uses TRBV18 and TRBJ1-1; 10 positions agree with TRBD1. Germline CDR1 is KGHSH and CDR2 is LQKENI. CDR3 length: 14 residues. Unmatched junction bases numbered 4, after V lost 4 bases and J lost 5 bases. The CDR3 reads CASSRQGAGTEAFF. The CDR3 DNA is TGTGCCAGCTCACGACAGGGGGCGGGAACTGAAGCTTTCTTT.

The chain joins TRBV5-4 to TRBJ2-1; 12 nucleotides align to TRBD2. CDR3 length: 18 amino acids. The V segment lost 3 bases and the J segment 0 bases; nucleotides outside the gene matches: 7. Germline V gives CDR1 SGHNT, CDR2 YYREEE (reference sequence). The CDR3 nucleotides are TGTGCCAGCAGCTCGCCGGGACTAGCGGGTAGCTCCTACAATGAGCAGTTCTTC. Amino acid sequence: CASSSPGLAGSSYNEQFF. Filled out from reference TRBV5-4 and TRBJ2-1, the complete variable domain reads ETGVTQSPTHLIKTRGQQVTLRCSSQSGHNTVSWYQQALGQGPQFIFQYYREEENGRGNFPPRFSGLQFPNYSSELNVNALELDDSALYLCASSSPGLAGSSYNEQFFGPGTRLTVL.

The gene calls are TRBV15 and TRBJ2-7; TRBD1 aligns across 10 bases. The CDR3 spans 13 residues. Trimming removed 5 bases from V and 6 bases from J; junction bases left unmatched: 4. Germline V gene data show CDR1 as LNHNV and CDR2 as YYDKDF (reference sequence). The CDR3 loop reads CATSPRTGGEQYF. Here the CDR3 DNA reads TGTGCCACCAGCCCACGGACAGGGGGCGAGCAGTACTTC.

The chain recombines TRBV6-1 with TRBJ2-7, with 10 nucleotides matching TRBD1. The CDR3 sequence is 15 residues long. Germline trimming cut 6 bases from V and 2 bases from J; bases unmatched to any gene: 7. Per the germline V gene, CDR1 is MNHNS and CDR2 is SASEGT. CDR3: CASRKTGQGTYEQYF. In DNA form, the CDR3 reads TGTGCCAGCAGAAAGACGGGACAGGGGACCTACGAGCAGTACTTC.

V gene TRBV5-1 combines with J gene TRBJ2-3, with D possibly being TRBD2 (5 bases). The CDR3 sequence is 17 residues long. The ends were cut back, 1 base at V and 0 bases at J, with 15 bases in the middle. The germline CDR1 and CDR2 sequences are SGHRS and YFSETQ. The CDR3 is CASSLNGGAVSTDTQYF. The DNA of the CDR3 is TGCGCCAGCAGCTTGAATGGTGGAGCGGTTAGCACAGATACGCAGTATTTT.

This rearrangement joins TRBV7-2 to TRBJ1-6; possibly TRBD1 for D (6 bases). V was trimmed by 10 bases and J by 8 bases, leaving 12 bases between them. Germline CDR1 and CDR2: SGHTA and FQGNSA. The CDR3 length is 12 residues. The CDR3 DNA reads as TGTGCCACCATGGGGGCGGATTCACCCCTCCACTTT. It is translated as CATMGADSPLHF.